The 18 T cell receptor beta chains below come from one sample, sequenced in a study of CD8 T cells in ankylosing spondylitis. In TCRdb, the 5' RACE reads were re-called with MiXCR into one record per CDR3 protein. The sample has under 200,000 distinct CDR3 sequences, roughly 10% seen once. Sequenced input: blood, either unsorted or a sorted T cell fraction (not recorded which). Source of these receptors: a female donor with ankylosing spondylitis or in good health (not recorded which).

The chain joins TRBV5-6 to TRBJ1-1; D is ambiguous. The ends were cut back, 3 bases at V and 7 bases at J, with 13 bases in the middle. Germline-derived CDR1 and CDR2 are SGHDT and YYEEEE. This CDR3 region has 13 residues. CDR3: CASSSGGPGEAFF. CDR3 coding DNA: TGTGCCAGCAGCTCCGGTGGGCCGGGTGAAGCTTTCTTT.

The chain is built from TRBV7-9 and TRBJ2-1; 13 bases fit TRBD2. The germline CDR1 and CDR2 sequences are SEHNR and FQNEAQ (reference sequence). V was clipped by 6 bases and J by 11 bases; unmatched bases: 10. The CDR3 is made up of 15 amino acids. CDR3: CASRSPGLAGAKQFF. The CDR3 DNA reads as TGTGCCAGCAGATCCCCCGGACTAGCGGGGGCAAAGCAGTTCTTC.

In this sample, this clonotype turned up a few times. The V gene is TRBV28, the J gene TRBJ2-5, with TRBD2 as a possible D gene (6 bases). This CDR3 contains 13 residues. V was clipped by 1 base and J by 7 bases, with 10 bases between them. The germline CDR1 and CDR2 sequences are MDHEN and SYDVKM. As DNA, the CDR3 is TGTGCCAGCAGTTTATATGTCGGGGGGACCCAGTACTTC. Its translation is CASSLYVGGTQYF. The whole variable domain, remainder taken from reference TRBV28 and TRBJ2-5, is DVKVTQSSRYLVKRTGEKVFLECVQDMDHENMFWYRQDPGLGLRLIYFSYDVKMKEKGDIPEGYSVSREKKERFSLILESASTNQTSMYLCASSLYVGGTQYFGPGTRLLVL.

This clonotype has a count of ten or more. This CDR3 reads CASSPMGQQYF. The CDR3 DNA reads TGTGCCAGCAGCCCCATGGGACAGCAGTACTTC. The chain combines TRBV28 with TRBJ2-7; D is perhaps TRBD1 or TRBD2 (5 bases each). The length of the CDR3 is 11 residues. Germline V lookup: CDR1 MDHEN, CDR2 SYDVKM. V dropped 6 bases and J dropped 8 bases, with 11 bases sitting between them.

This chain links TRBV4-3 with TRBJ1-1; 10 bases align to TRBD1. The CDR3 is made up of 14 amino acids. J gave up 7 bases and V 0 bases, and 2 bases lay outside the gene matches. Germline V gene lookup returns CDR1 LGHNA and CDR2 YSLEER. The CDR3 loop reads CASSQDRDRGEAFF. The CDR3 bases are TGCGCCAGCAGCCAAGATCGGGACAGGGGTGAAGCTTTCTTT.

This clonotype was recorded at least ten times. V gene TRBV5-1 combines with J gene TRBJ2-1; TRBD2 is a possible D gene (7 bases). V lost 4 bases to trimming and J lost 6 bases, with 17 bases between them. The CDR3 runs 15 residues. The germline V gene encodes CDR1 SGHRS and CDR2 YFSETQ. The CDR3 here is CASSVNWGGANEQFF. The CDR3 DNA sequence: TGCGCCAGCAGCGTGAACTGGGGGGGGGCCAATGAGCAGTTCTTC.

This clonotype has only a few counts. The CDR3 sequence: CASSDRVGYTF. CDR3 nucleotide sequence: TGTGCCAGCAGTGACAGGGTTGGCTACACCTTC. The V gene is TRBV12-3 or TRBV12-4, the J gene TRBJ1-2, with 7 bases aligning to TRBD1. This CDR3 is built from 11 residues. With V trimmed by 5 bases and J by 7 bases, 1 base remained unmatched.

This clonotype showed up just a few times. The chain is built from TRBV24-1 and TRBJ2-1; D uncertain. The germline V and J ends were trimmed by 4 bases and 3 bases, with 15 bases remaining between them. The CDR3 has 16 amino acids. The germline V gene has CDR1 KGHDR and CDR2 SFDVKD. This CDR3 reads CATSDEPNSHYNEQFF. The CDR3 DNA reads TGTGCCACCAGTGACGAACCCAATTCCCACTACAATGAGCAGTTCTTC.

V usage is TRBV30 and J usage is TRBJ2-3; possible D gene TRBD2, 6 bases. Germline loops: CDR1 GTSNPN, CDR2 SVGIG (reference sequence). The V and J ends lost 5 bases and 0 bases respectively, with 15 bases between them. This CDR3 is 15 amino acids long. CDR3 nucleotide sequence: TGTGCCTGGGCCTTTAGCGGTACTAGCACAGATACGCAGTATTTT. Amino acids: CAWAFSGTSTDTQYF.

This clonotype was seen only once. The genes are TRBV7-9 and TRBJ2-2; 10 nucleotides line up with TRBD1. With V trimmed by 3 bases and J by 7 bases, 5 bases remained unmatched. The CDR3 loop spans 15 amino acids. The germline gives CDR1 SEHNR, CDR2 FQNEAQ (reference sequence). CDR3 nucleotide sequence: TGTGCCAGCAGCTTCGAGGGACAGGGGAGCGGGGAGCTGTTTTTT. The encoded protein is CASSFEGQGSGELFF.

The chain links TRBV23-1 to TRBJ2-1; TRBD2 aligns across 13 bases. TRBV23-1 qualifies as an ORF whose function is uncertain. The CDR3 length is 16 residues. The junction had 8 bases not matched to a gene; V was cut back by 7 bases and J by 5 bases. The CDR3 region is CASTTGTSGKDNEQFF. As DNA, the CDR3 is TGCGCCAGCACGACCGGGACTAGCGGGAAGGACAATGAGCAGTTCTTC.

This clonotype appeared a few times. The gene calls are TRBV3-1 and TRBJ2-1; D ambiguous. Germline-derived CDR1 and CDR2 are LGHDT and YNNKEL (reference sequence). Trimming took off 4 bases at V and 2 bases at J, with 9 bases between the two ends. The CDR3 is 14 amino acids. DNA for the CDR3: TGTGCCAGCAGCCCGAACGAACCCTACAATGAGCAGTTCTTC. Translating it yields CASSPNEPYNEQFF.

The J gene is TRBJ1-4, the V gene TRBV9; 7 bases fit TRBD1. Looked up from germline, CDR1 is SGDLS and CDR2 is YYNGEE. V trimming: 4 bases; J trimming: 1 base; junction bases outside the gene matches: 4. This CDR3 spans 15 amino acids. The CDR3 DNA reads TGTGCCAGCAGCTCTCAGGGGGGAACTAATGAAAAACTGTTTTTT. Amino acid sequence: CASSSQGGTNEKLFF.

The chain links TRBV15 to TRBJ1-5; no definite D call. Looked up from germline, CDR1 is LNHNV and CDR2 is YYDKDF (reference sequence). This CDR3 has 15 amino acids. Trimming stripped 1 base from V and 0 bases from J, with 7 bases between. DNA for the CDR3: TGTGCCACCAGCAGAGGGGGAGATAGCAATCAGCCCCAGCATTTT. It specifies CATSRGGDSNQPQHF.

The rearrangement links TRBV9 to TRBJ2-3, with a weak D call TRBD2 (6 bases). The CDR3 covers 15 residues. Trimming left V 4 bases short and J 5 bases short, with 17 bases between. Germline-derived CDR1 and CDR2 are SGDLS and YYNGEE. The chain's CDR3 is CASSPSGTGKDTQYF. CDR3 nucleotide sequence: TGTGCCAGCAGCCCTTCAGGGACTGGTAAAGATACGCAGTATTTT.

This chain connects TRBV11-1 to TRBJ2-1; perhaps TRBD2 as D (6 bases). Trimming took 3 bases from V and 7 from J, leaving 16 bases between them. The CDR3 is 15 amino acids. CDR1 and CDR2 (germline): SGHAT, FQDESV (reference sequence). CDR3: CASSFSRLVINEQFF. Here the CDR3 DNA reads TGTGCCAGCAGCTTCAGTAGACTAGTAATTAATGAGCAGTTCTTC.

The sample holds many counts of this clonotype. The chain carries TRBV10-3 and TRBJ1-1, with D possibly TRBD1 on 5 matching bases. CDR3 length equals 11 residues. Germline V CDR1 and CDR2: ENHRY, SYGVKD. The V gene lost 8 bases and the J gene lost 3 bases, with 7 bases spanning the gap. CDR3 residues: CAIQGDTEAFF. CDR3 coding DNA: TGTGCCATCCAGGGTGACACTGAAGCTTTCTTT.

This clonotype was seen more than once but under ten times. The chain uses TRBV19 and TRBJ2-2; 8 bases match TRBD2. Germline CDR1 is LNHDA and CDR2 is SQIVND (reference sequence). The CDR3 runs to 14 residues. After removal of 4 bases from V and 7 bases from J, the junction contained 5 bases not matched to a gene. This CDR3 reads CASSRELAGGELFF. The CDR3, as DNA: TGTGCCAGTAGTAGGGAGCTAGCGGGCGGGGAGCTGTTTTTT. The whole variable domain, filled in from reference TRBV19 and TRBJ2-2, reads DGGITQSPKYLFRKEGQNVTLSCEQNLNHDAMYWYRQDPGQGLRLIYYSQIVNDFQKGDIAEGYSVSREKKESFPLTVTSAQKNPTAFYLCASSRELAGGELFFGEGSRLTVL.